This T cell receptor (beta chain) came from a study of vaccination and CD4 T cells after COVID-19 (dated 2022 in TCRdb). General notes on the study: Convalescent patients had a positive SARS-CoV-2 result on nasal swab PCR, and of these patients, nine had mild disease and one had severe disease. The convalescent cohort comprised six males and four females, including two Hispanic individuals, seven Caucasians, two Asians and one multiracial person. Two doses of either the Pfizer-BioNTech BNT162b2 vaccine (n=8) or the Moderna mRNA-1273 vaccine (n=2) were administered to participants. Post-COVID blood samples from convalescent patients were collected a median of roughly 100 days after diagnosis, with a range of roughly 35 to 170 days. The time from the second vaccine dose to post-vaccine blood sampling had a median of roughly 77 days and ranged from roughly 13 to 241 days. Three convalescent patients gave samples both early after vaccination (day 14) and late after vaccination (days 161 to 241). In 10 COVID-19 convalescent patients and a handful of infection-naive healthy vaccine recipients, the spike-specific CD4+ TCR repertoire before mRNA vaccination was compared with the repertoire after mRNA vaccination. Broader findings and caveats from the paper: An increase in the median number of SARS-CoV-2-reactive clonotypes from 21 after infection to roughly 38 after vaccination was observed, but the change was not found to be significant. Only a relatively small number of convalescent patients were included in the study, and early timepoints following natural infection were not analyzed. Of the vaccine-specific clones in convalescent patients, 304 of 307, or nearly all, reacted only to SARS-CoV-2 spike and did not cross-react with common cold coronaviruses. Among the post-vaccine SARS-CoV-2-reactive clones in convalescent patients, a median around 90% showed up only after vaccination, which suggests vaccine-specific priming.

As regards this clonotype: No antigen is known for it. Nothing much larger sits one base from this clone, and base qualities are not available.

Receptors were amplified or captured by PCR. The sequencer listed for this sample is Illumina iSeq 100. The study's own analysis went as follows. Non-productive sequences were filtered out, and CDR3s that did not start with C, did not end with F or W, or were shorter than 7 amino acids were discarded. CDR3 homology was assessed with Levenshtein distances (stringdist) and unrooted phylogenetic trees (ape) in R version 3.6.1. The public reads were run again by TCRdb, first through fastp at Q25 and then through MiXCR, and only productive beta chains were kept. Rows merge per CDR3 protein into single entries with the most common DNA and genes. Here the V and J calls rest on TCRdb's processing, not on the authors' analysis. In all, the sample holds just under 30,000 distinct CDR3 sequences, and almost 50% of those were seen once. The top ten clonotypes cover about 5.6% of the sample. From the germline V gene, CDR1 is KGHDR and CDR2 is SFDVKD. Deletion took 7 bases off V and 3 bases off J, with a span of 14 bases between the germline ends. The CDR3 runs 14 residues from the cysteine to the phenylalanine. The DNA shown is the 42-base CDR3, in frame from base 1.

The time point label on this specimen signifies: late sampling 161 to 241 days after vaccination in a few convalescent patients. Positive SARS-CoV-2 PCR tests in the convalescent patients dated from March to December 2020, before Alpha, Beta and Delta variants emerged in the United States. PBMCs were separated from whole blood using Ficoll-Paque Plus gradient centrifugation and then either used fresh or cryopreserved at -140C. This clonotype was sampled from a human donor who had recovered from COVID-19. The chain links TRBV24-1 with TRBJ1-1; possibly the D gene is TRBD1, per 5 matching bases. The input for sequencing was CD4+ T cells from blood, taken about 7 months after SARS-CoV-2 vaccination. The DNA is TGTGCCACCAGGGCCACTACGGGGGACACTGAAGCTTTCTTT. Protein translation: CATRATTGDTEAFF.